The next 10 T cell receptor beta chains were all read from a single sample in a study of cytomegalovirus exposure and HLA in healthy donors. PCR primers comprised 60 Vbeta and 13 Jbeta primers. Sequencing was performed with immunoSEQ multiplex PCR; in TCRdb, only in-frame clones are kept and a portion is missing. The table has approximately 160,000 clones, 65% to 70% seen once; the top ten hold 4% to 5.5%. Sequenced sample: PBMCs. Every receptor here comes from a woman younger than 30 in good health and CMV-seropositive.

DNA of the CDR3: TGTGCCAGCAACAATAGGGGTTCTGGCAATCAGCCCCAGCATTTT. Encoded protein: CASNNRGSGNQPQHF. The genes are TRBV5-6 and TRBJ1-5, with D tentatively TRBD1 (5 bases). V was pared by 6 bases and J by 2 bases, with 15 bases between. Germline V gene lookup returns CDR1 SGHDT and CDR2 YYEEEE. The CDR3 is 15 amino acids. The full variable domain, with the rest looked up from reference TRBV5-6 and TRBJ1-5, is DAGVTQSPTHLIKTRGQQVTLRCSPKSGHDTVSWYQQALGQGPQFIFQYYEEEERQRGNFPDRFSGHQFPNYSSELNVNALLLGDSALYLCASNNRGSGNQPQHFGDGTRLSIL.

V is TRBV10-2 and J is TRBJ2-2; 7 bases fit TRBD1. The V gene's germline CDR1 is WSHSY and CDR2 SAAADI. The CDR3 contains 14 residues. V gave up 5 bases and J gave up 5 bases; unmatched junction bases: 5. The CDR3 region has the DNA TGCGCCAGCAGTAAAACGACAGGGACCGGGGAGCTGTTTTTT. Translated, it gives CASSKTTGTGELFF.

The gene calls are TRBV9 and TRBJ2-1, with 10 bases lining up with TRBD2. This CDR3 is built from 17 residues. The V segment lost 4 bases and the J segment 12 bases; nucleotides outside the gene matches: 19. The germline V gene encodes CDR1 SGDLS and CDR2 YYNGEE. CDR3 sequence: CASSPPPGTSVSGGQFF. The CDR3 DNA is TGTGCCAGCAGCCCCCCCCCGGGGACTAGCGTCTCAGGTGGGCAGTTCTTC.

This clone has just a few counts. This sequence joins TRBV2 and TRBJ2-7; perhaps TRBD2 as D (7 bases). The germline V and J ends were trimmed by 8 bases and 6 bases, with 14 bases remaining between them. In germline, CDR1 is SNHLY, CDR2 FYNNEI. This CDR3 spans 12 amino acids. The CDR3 DNA sequence: TGTGCCAGCCTTAGGGGGGGTCTCGAGCAGTACTTC. This sequence encodes CASLRGGLEQYF.

This chain uses TRBV30 with TRBJ2-3; a weak D match, TRBD1 (5 bases). The germline gives CDR1 GTSNPN, CDR2 SVGIG (reference sequence). The CDR3 runs 15 residues. The V end lost 0 bases, the J end lost 4 bases, and 14 bases lay between the germline ends. CDR3 amino acids: CAWSVTGTYADTQYF. The DNA of the CDR3 is TGTGCCTGGAGTGTCACAGGTACCTATGCAGATACGCAGTATTTT. Based on the CDR3 plus reference TRBV30 and TRBJ2-3, the full variable domain is SQTIHQWPATLVQPVGSPLSLECTVEGTSNPNLYWYRQAAGRGLQLLFYSVGIGQISSEVPQNLSASRPQDRQFILSSKKLLLSDSGFYLCAWSVTGTYADTQYFGPGTRLTVL.

This chain connects TRBV2 to TRBJ1-2; TRBD1 aligns across 9 bases. The V and J ends lost 10 bases and 8 bases, in that order; junction bases with no gene match: 14. The CDR3 runs 14 residues. The germline gives CDR1 SNHLY, CDR2 FYNNEI. Written as DNA, the CDR3 is TGTGCCAACCGCCGGGACAGGGAAATTTGGGGCTACACCTTC. As protein: CANRRDREIWGYTF. Drawing the rest from reference TRBV2 and TRBJ1-2, the complete variable domain is EPEVTQTPSHQVTQMGQEVILRCVPISNHLYFYWYRQILGQKVEFLVSFYNNEISEKSEIFDDQFSVERPDGSNFTLKIRSTKLEDSAMYFCANRRDREIWGYTFGSGTRLTVV.

This chain connects TRBV21-1 to TRBJ2-2; the D call in the table, TRBD2, was not verified against the DNA. TRBV21-1 is tagged as a pseudogene. The CDR3 spans 17 residues. The CDR3 loop reads CASGELAGTPNTGELFF. CDR3 nucleotide sequence: TGTGCCAGCGGCGAACTAGCGGGAACCCCTAACACCGGGGAGCTGTTTTTT.

This chain uses TRBV29-1 with TRBJ2-7, with 7 bases identical to TRBD1. J gave up 3 bases and V 1 base, and 6 bases lay outside the gene matches. The CDR3 sequence is 14 residues long. Germline CDR1 and CDR2: SQVTM and ANQGSEA. The CDR3 spells CSVEGTGQLYEQYF. DNA for the CDR3: TGCAGCGTTGAAGGGACGGGACAGCTCTACGAGCAGTACTTC.

The chain couples TRBV7-3 to TRBJ2-1, with 8 bases matching TRBD2. The germline V gene has CDR1 SGHTA and CDR2 FQGTGA. The CDR3 is 12 residues long. The junction had 3 bases not matched to a gene; V was cut back by 4 bases and J by 10 bases. The CDR3 spells CASSSQRGEQFF. The CDR3 bases are TGTGCCAGCAGCTCTCAGCGGGGGGAGCAGTTCTTC. Based on the CDR3 plus reference TRBV7-3 and TRBJ2-1, the full variable domain is GAGVSQTPSNKVTEKGKYVELRCDPISGHTALYWYRQSLGQGPEFLIYFQGTGAADDSGLPNDRFFAVRPEGSVSTLKIQRTERGDSAVYLCASSSQRGEQFFGPGTRLTVL.

The V and J genes are TRBV7-8 and TRBJ2-7, with TRBD2 matching 9 bases. Germline trimming cut 5 bases from V and 7 bases from J; bases unmatched to any gene: 12. CDR1 SGHVS and CDR2 FQNEAQ come from the germline V gene. The CDR3 spans 15 residues. CDR3 nucleotide sequence: TGTGCCAGCAGCGTGGAGCGGGGGGCCCCTGGGGAGCAGTACTTC. Translated: CASSVERGAPGEQYF.